Presented here are 18 T cell receptor beta chains from one specimen sequenced in a study of cytomegalovirus exposure and HLA in healthy donors. PCR used 60 Vbeta primers and 13 Jbeta primers. Assay: immunoSEQ multiplex PCR; the TCRdb copy retains only in-frame clones and omits some. Of over 95,000 clones in the sample, 74% were seen once. Specimen: PBMCs. The source is a human donor in good health.

In DNA form, the CDR3 reads TGTGCCAGCAGTTTACAGGGGAATGAGCAGTTCTTC. This encodes CASSLQGNEQFF. The chain joins TRBV28 to TRBJ2-1; TRBD1 might be the D (6 bases). The CDR3 sequence is 12 residues long. The germline CDR1 and CDR2 sequences are MDHEN and SYDVKM. The ends were cut back, 2 bases at V and 7 bases at J, with 6 bases in the middle. The full variable domain, completed using reference TRBV28 and TRBJ2-1, is DVKVTQSSRYLVKRTGEKVFLECVQDMDHENMFWYRQDPGLGLRLIYFSYDVKMKEKGDIPEGYSVSREKKERFSLILESASTNQTSMYLCASSLQGNEQFFGPGTRLTVL.

J is TRBJ2-2 and V is TRBV25-1; D is unresolved. This CDR3 spans 17 amino acids. Germline V gives CDR1 MGHDK, CDR2 SYGVNS. V dropped 5 bases and J dropped 1 base, with 17 bases sitting between them. The CDR3 here is CASSNPTGWMNTGELFF. Written as DNA, the CDR3 is TGTGCCAGCAGTAACCCGACGGGTTGGATGAACACCGGGGAGCTGTTTTTT. The full variable domain, its missing parts supplied by reference TRBV25-1 and TRBJ2-2, is EADIYQTPRYLVIGTGKKITLECSQTMGHDKMYWYQQDPGMELHLIHYSYGVNSTEKGDLSSESTVSRIRTEHFPLTLESARPSHTSQYLCASSNPTGWMNTGELFFGEGSRLTVL.

This clone turned up a few times. The chain's CDR3 is CASSAGMGTNEKLFF. The CDR3 bases are TGCGCCAGCAGTGCAGGGATGGGCACTAATGAAAAACTGTTTTTT. The gene calls are TRBV10-2 and TRBJ1-4, with D possibly matching TRBD1 (5 bases). Looked up from germline, CDR1 is WSHSY and CDR2 is SAAADI. With 4 bases removed from V and 2 bases from J, the gap between germline ends came to 11 bases. The CDR3 covers 15 residues.

This clone has a handful of counts. The chain carries TRBV6-1 and TRBJ2-3; 12 nucleotides line up with TRBD2. Germline CDR1 MNHNS, CDR2 SASEGT. With V trimmed by 9 bases and J by 2 bases, 6 bases remained unmatched. The CDR3 loop spans 15 amino acids. CDR3 in amino acids: CASRLAGAFTDTQYF. The CDR3 region has the DNA TGTGCCAGTCGACTAGCGGGGGCGTTCACAGATACGCAGTATTTT.

The chain combines TRBV6-1 with TRBJ1-1; possibly TRBD1 for D (5 bases). V was clipped by 8 bases and J by 1 base, with 11 bases between them. The CDR3 length is 13 residues. Germline assignment: CDR1 MNHNS and CDR2 SASEGT. The DNA for the CDR3 is TGTGCCAGCCAGCGGGGGGGGAACACTGAAGCTTTCTTT. Residues: CASQRGGNTEAFF.

For this clone: At one of its ends the junction is not consistent with the germline gene, which may arise from a read error. The chain links TRBV2 to TRBJ2-7, with TRBD1 matching over 10 bases. CDR1 SNHLY and CDR2 FYNNEI come from the germline V gene. The CDR3 loop spans 14 amino acids. CDR3 in DNA: TGTGCCTGCAGGGGGACAGGGGTTTCCTACGAGCAGTACTTC. Translating it yields CACRGTGVSYEQYF.

The chain is built from TRBV27 and TRBJ2-3; TRBD2 aligns across 12 bases. V lost 3 bases, J lost 4 bases, and 8 bases stayed unmatched. The germline CDR1 and CDR2 sequences are MNHEY and SMNVEV (reference sequence). This CDR3 region has 17 residues. CDR3 region: CASSLSSGRAFSDTQYF. CDR3 bases: TGTGCCAGCAGTTTGTCTAGCGGGAGGGCCTTTTCAGATACGCAGTATTTT.

The chain couples TRBV30 to TRBJ2-1; 10 bases match TRBD2. The CDR3 is 13 residues long. V was clipped by 8 bases and J by 12 bases; unmatched bases: 13. In germline, CDR1 is GTSNPN, CDR2 SVGIG (reference sequence). CDR3 DNA: TGTGCCGGTCCAGCGGGAGGGTCGACCGGGCAGTTCTTC. It specifies CAGPAGGSTGQFF.

The V and J genes are TRBV29-1 and TRBJ2-1; D is perhaps TRBD2 (6 bases). The CDR3 runs 15 residues. Per the germline V gene, CDR1 is SQVTM and CDR2 is ANQGSEA. Trimming removed 8 bases from V and 5 bases from J, with 22 bases in between. CDR3 DNA: TGCAGCTCGTGGGGTGTGGGGGGTCTGAACAATGAGCAGTTCTTC. Translating gives CSSWGVGGLNNEQFF.

This clone appeared a few times. The rearrangement links TRBV7-9 to TRBJ1-2, with D possibly TRBD1 on 5 matching bases. The V gene's germline CDR1 is SEHNR and CDR2 FQNEAQ (reference sequence). Trimming removed 8 bases at V and 7 bases at J, with 17 bases between. This CDR3 is built from 13 residues. CDR3 sequence reads: CASGLYGRGGYTF. In nucleotides, the CDR3 is TGTGCCAGCGGTTTATACGGGAGGGGTGGCTACACCTTC.

The rearrangement links TRBV5-1 to TRBJ2-5, with 8 bases fitting TRBD1. CDR1 and CDR2 (germline): SGHRS, YFSETQ. The CDR3 is 15 amino acids. The J segment lost 5 bases and the V segment lost 0 bases, leaving 6 bases of the junction unmatched. The CDR3, as DNA: TGCGCCAGCAGCTTGGGGACAGGGAGGTCGGAGACCCAGTACTTC. It codes for CASSLGTGRSETQYF.

This clone was detected only once. This chain links TRBV6-5 with TRBJ1-2; D possibly corresponds to TRBD1 (6 bases). Germline V lookup: CDR1 MNHEY, CDR2 SVGAGI. V was trimmed by 2 bases and J by 6 bases, leaving 10 bases between them. The length of the CDR3 is 13 residues. CDR3 sequence: CASSYDRLDGYTF. The CDR3 DNA sequence: TGTGCCAGCAGTTACGACAGGCTGGATGGCTACACCTTC.

The V gene is TRBV2, the J gene TRBJ1-6; 8 bases fit TRBD1. CDR3 length: 16 amino acids. Germline V gene sequence: CDR1 SNHLY, CDR2 FYNNEI. V shed 7 bases, J shed 4 bases, and the junction held 9 bases outside the gene matches. CDR3 coding DNA: TGTGCCAGCAATGTAGTCCGGGACAGGTATAATTCACCCCTCCACTTT. Translated, it gives CASNVVRDRYNSPLHF.

A few counts support this clone. CDR3 region: CSVDTRVATQYF. Here the CDR3 DNA reads TGCAGCGTTGATACCAGGGTCGCTACGCAGTATTTT. The rearrangement joins TRBV29-1 to TRBJ2-3; TRBD1 is a possible D gene (5 bases). CDR1 and CDR2 from the germline V gene are SQVTM and ANQGSEA. This CDR3 spans 12 amino acids. Trimming shortened V by 3 bases and J by 8 bases, and 12 bases separated the two germline ends.

V gene TRBV6-6 combines with J gene TRBJ2-5, with 13 bases matching TRBD2. The CDR3 runs to 15 residues. Germline V gene lookup returns CDR1 MNHNY and CDR2 SVGAGI (reference sequence). V shed 8 bases, J shed 3 bases, and the junction held 6 bases outside the gene matches. CDR3 nucleotide sequence: TGTGCCAGCTACACCGGGACTAGCGGGAAAGAGACCCAGTACTTC. This gives the protein CASYTGTSGKETQYF.

The chain is built from TRBV5-4 and TRBJ2-3, with TRBD1 as a possible D gene (6 bases). The germline V gene has CDR1 SGHNT and CDR2 YYREEE (reference sequence). CDR3 length equals 13 residues. Deletions cut 7 bases from V and 1 base from J, with 10 bases between. The DNA for the CDR3 is TGTGCCAGCCAACGGACAGGCACAGATACGCAGTATTTT. Translated: CASQRTGTDTQYF.

The chain carries TRBV15 and TRBJ1-3; D is ambiguous. CDR1 is LNHNV, CDR2 YYDKDF, per germline (reference sequence). There are 14 residues in the CDR3. The V end was cut by 1 base, the J end by 0 bases, with 4 bases between. Here the CDR3 DNA reads TGTGCCACCAGCAGAGGGCTCTCTGGAAACACCATATATTTT. It encodes CATSRGLSGNTIYF.

This clone was recorded once. The rearrangement links TRBV19 to TRBJ2-2, with TRBD1 matching 11 bases. Per germline, CDR1 LNHDA and CDR2 SQIVND (reference sequence). This CDR3 region has 20 residues. V shed 5 bases, J shed 7 bases, and the junction held 21 bases outside the gene matches. In nucleotides, the CDR3 is TGTGCCAGTAGTCCGGGGAAGCGCCTGGTTGGACAGGGGGCGGGCGGGGAGCTGTTTTTT. Its translation is CASSPGKRLVGQGAGGELFF.